The entry that follows covers one T cell receptor beta chain sequence. Its antigen remains unknown. TCRdb passed the 5' RACE reads through MiXCR, listing each CDR3 protein once. Of approximately 170,000 distinct CDR3 sequences detected, approximately 13% appear once; the ten largest clones hold 2.5% to 3.5%. The CDR3 is 14 amino acids. Germline CDR1 and CDR2: SGHRS and YFSETQ. V lost 1 base to trimming and J lost 2 bases, with 9 bases between them. This sample was taken from a study of T-cell memory formation after mild COVID-19. Study results and caveats: There was a balanced CD4/CD8 profile in clones contracting day 15 to 85, and later expanders leaned CD4+.

The sequence came from a man younger than 35 who had mild COVID-19 (a few samples of this study predate the infection). Cell type and time point are not known. The sequenced sample was PBMCs or a T cell subset sorted from them (not recorded which). V and J are TRBV5-1 and TRBJ1-2, with no clear D. The CDR3 DNA is TGCGCCAGCAGCTTGACAGATATGAACTATGGCTACACCTTC. It codes for CASSLTDMNYGYTF.